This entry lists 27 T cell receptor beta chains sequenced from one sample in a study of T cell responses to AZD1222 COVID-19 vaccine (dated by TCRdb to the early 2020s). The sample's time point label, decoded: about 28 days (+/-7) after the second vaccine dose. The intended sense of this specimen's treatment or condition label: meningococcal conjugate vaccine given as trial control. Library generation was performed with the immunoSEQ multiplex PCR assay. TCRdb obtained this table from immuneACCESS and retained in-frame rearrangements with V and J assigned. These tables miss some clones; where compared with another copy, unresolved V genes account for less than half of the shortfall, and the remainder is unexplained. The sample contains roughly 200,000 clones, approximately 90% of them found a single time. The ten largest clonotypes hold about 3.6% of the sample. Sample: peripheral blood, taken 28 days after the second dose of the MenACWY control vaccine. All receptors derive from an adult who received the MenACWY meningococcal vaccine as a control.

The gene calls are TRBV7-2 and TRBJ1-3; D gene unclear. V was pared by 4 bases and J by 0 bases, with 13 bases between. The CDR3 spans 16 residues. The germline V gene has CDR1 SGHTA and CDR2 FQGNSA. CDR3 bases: TGTGCCAGCAGCTCCCTCCACGGCACCTCTGGAAACACCATATATTTT. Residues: CASSSLHGTSGNTIYF.

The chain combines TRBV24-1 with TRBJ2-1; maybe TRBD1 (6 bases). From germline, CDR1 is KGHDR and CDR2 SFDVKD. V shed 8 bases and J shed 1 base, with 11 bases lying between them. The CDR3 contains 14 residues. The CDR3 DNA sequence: TGTGCCACCAAGGGTCAGGGGTCCTACAATGAGCAGTTCTTC. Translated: CATKGQGSYNEQFF.

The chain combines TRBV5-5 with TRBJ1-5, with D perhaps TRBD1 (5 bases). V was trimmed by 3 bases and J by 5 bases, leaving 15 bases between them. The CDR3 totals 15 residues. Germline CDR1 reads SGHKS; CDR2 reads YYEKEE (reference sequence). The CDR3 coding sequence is TGTGCCAGCAGCTCCGGGGGAAGGGGTCATCAGCCCCAGCATTTT. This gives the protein CASSSGGRGHQPQHF. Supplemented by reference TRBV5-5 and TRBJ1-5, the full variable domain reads DAGVTQSPTHLIKTRGQQVTLRCSPISGHKSVSWYQQVLGQGPQFIFQYYEKEERGRGNFPDRFSARQFPNYSSELNVNALLLGDSALYLCASSSGGRGHQPQHFGDGTRLSIL.

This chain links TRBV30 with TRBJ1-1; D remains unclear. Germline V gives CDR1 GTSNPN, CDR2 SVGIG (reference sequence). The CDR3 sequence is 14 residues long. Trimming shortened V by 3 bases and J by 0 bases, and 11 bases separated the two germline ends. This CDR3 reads CAWSPGFLNTEAFF. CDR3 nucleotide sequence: TGTGCCTGGAGCCCCGGGTTTTTGAACACTGAAGCTTTCTTT. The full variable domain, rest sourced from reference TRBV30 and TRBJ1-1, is SQTIHQWPATLVQPVGSPLSLECTVEGTSNPNLYWYRQAAGRGLQLLFYSVGIGQISSEVPQNLSASRPQDRQFILSSKKLLLSDSGFYLCAWSPGFLNTEAFFGQGTRLTVV.

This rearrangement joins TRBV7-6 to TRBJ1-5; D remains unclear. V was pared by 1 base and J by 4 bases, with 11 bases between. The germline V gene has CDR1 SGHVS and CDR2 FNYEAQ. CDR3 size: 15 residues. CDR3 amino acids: CASSLGSSANQPQHF. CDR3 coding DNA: TGTGCCAGCAGCTTAGGCAGTTCTGCTAATCAGCCCCAGCATTTT.

The CDR3 bases are TGTGCCAGCAGCCCTACCCTACCCGGACAGGGGGGCGGCGAGCAGTACTTC. Residues: CASSPTLPGQGGGEQYF. The rearrangement links TRBV7-9 to TRBJ2-7; the match to TRBD1 covers 10 bases. With 5 bases clipped from V and 6 bases from J, the junction kept 16 bases outside the gene matches. Germline CDR1 and CDR2: SEHNR and FQNEAQ (reference sequence). CDR3 size: 17 residues.

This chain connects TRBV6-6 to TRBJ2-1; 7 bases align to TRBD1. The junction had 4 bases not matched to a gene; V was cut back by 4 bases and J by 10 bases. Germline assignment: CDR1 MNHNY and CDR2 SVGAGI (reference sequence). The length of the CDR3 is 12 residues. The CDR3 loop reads CASSSDRDEQFF. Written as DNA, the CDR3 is TGTGCCAGCAGTTCCGACAGGGACGAGCAGTTCTTC.

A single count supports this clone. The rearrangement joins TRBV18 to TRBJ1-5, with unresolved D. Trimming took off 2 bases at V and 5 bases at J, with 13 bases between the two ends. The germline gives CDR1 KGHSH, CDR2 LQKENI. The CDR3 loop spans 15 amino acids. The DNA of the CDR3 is TGTGCCAGCTCACCATACGCTCTTAGGGATCAGCCCCAGCATTTT. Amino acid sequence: CASSPYALRDQPQHF.

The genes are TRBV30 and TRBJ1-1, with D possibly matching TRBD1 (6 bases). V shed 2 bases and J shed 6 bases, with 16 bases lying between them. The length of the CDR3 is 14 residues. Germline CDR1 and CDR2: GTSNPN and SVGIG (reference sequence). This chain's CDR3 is CAWSLGQSRAEAFF. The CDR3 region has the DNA TGTGCCTGGAGTCTCGGACAGTCGCGCGCTGAAGCTTTCTTT.

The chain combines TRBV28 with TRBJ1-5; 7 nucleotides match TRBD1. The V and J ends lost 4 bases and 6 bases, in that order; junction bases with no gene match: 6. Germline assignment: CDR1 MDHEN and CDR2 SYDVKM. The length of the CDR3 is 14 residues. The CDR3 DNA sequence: TGTGCCAGCAGTTCCCAGGGGGTGAGTCAGCCCCAGCATTTT. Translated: CASSSQGVSQPQHF. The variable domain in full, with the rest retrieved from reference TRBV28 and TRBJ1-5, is DVKVTQSSRYLVKRTGEKVFLECVQDMDHENMFWYRQDPGLGLRLIYFSYDVKMKEKGDIPEGYSVSREKKERFSLILESASTNQTSMYLCASSSQGVSQPQHFGDGTRLSIL.

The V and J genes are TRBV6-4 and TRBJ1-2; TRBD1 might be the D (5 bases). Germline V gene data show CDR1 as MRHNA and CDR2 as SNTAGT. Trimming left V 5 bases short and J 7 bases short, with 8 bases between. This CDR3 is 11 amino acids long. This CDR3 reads CASSQGFGYTF. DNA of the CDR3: TGTGCCAGCAGTCAGGGTTTTGGCTACACCTTC.

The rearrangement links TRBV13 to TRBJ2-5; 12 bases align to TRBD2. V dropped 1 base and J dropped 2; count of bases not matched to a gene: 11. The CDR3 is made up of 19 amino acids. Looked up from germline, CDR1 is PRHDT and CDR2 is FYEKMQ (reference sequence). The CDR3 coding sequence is TGTGCCAGCAGCTTAGCAGGGGGAACTAGCGGGAGGCCTCAAGAGACCCAGTACTTC. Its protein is CASSLAGGTSGRPQETQYF.

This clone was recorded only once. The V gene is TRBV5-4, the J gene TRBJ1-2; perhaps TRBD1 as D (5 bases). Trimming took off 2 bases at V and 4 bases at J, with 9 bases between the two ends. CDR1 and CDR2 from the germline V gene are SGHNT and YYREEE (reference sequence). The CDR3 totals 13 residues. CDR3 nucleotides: TGTGCCAGCAGCTTCAGGGCAGGCTATGGCTACACCTTC. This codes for CASSFRAGYGYTF. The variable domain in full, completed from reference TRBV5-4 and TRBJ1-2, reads ETGVTQSPTHLIKTRGQQVTLRCSSQSGHNTVSWYQQALGQGPQFIFQYYREEENGRGNFPPRFSGLQFPNYSSELNVNALELDDSALYLCASSFRAGYGYTFGSGTRLTVV.

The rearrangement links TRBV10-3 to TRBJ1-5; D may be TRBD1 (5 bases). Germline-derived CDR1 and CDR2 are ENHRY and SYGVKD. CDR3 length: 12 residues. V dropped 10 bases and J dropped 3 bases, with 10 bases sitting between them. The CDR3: CATSGTNQPQHF. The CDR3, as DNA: TGTGCCACTTCCGGGACCAATCAGCCCCAGCATTTT.

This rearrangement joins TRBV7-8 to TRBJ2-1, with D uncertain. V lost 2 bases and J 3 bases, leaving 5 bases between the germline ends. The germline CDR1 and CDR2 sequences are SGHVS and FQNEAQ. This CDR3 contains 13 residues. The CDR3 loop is CASSLQVYNEQFF. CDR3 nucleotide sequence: TGTGCCAGCAGCTTACAGGTCTACAATGAGCAGTTCTTC.

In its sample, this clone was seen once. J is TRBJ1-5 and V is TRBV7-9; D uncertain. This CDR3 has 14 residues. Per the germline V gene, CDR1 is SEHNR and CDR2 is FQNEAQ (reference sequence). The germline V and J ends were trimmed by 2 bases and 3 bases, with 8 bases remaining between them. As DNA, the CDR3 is TGTGCCAGCAGCTTAATTGCGGACAATCAGCCCCAGCATTTT. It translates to CASSLIADNQPQHF.

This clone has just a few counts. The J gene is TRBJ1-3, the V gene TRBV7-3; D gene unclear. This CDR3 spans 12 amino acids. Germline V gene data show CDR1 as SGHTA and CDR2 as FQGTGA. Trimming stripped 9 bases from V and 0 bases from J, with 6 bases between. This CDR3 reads CARNHSGNTIYF. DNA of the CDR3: TGTGCCAGAAACCACTCTGGAAACACCATATATTTT.

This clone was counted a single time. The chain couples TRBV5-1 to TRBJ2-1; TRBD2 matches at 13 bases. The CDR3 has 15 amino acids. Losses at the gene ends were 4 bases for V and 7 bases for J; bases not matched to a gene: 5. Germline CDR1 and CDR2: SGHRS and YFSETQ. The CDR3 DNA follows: TGCGCCAGCAGCCAGGGACTAGCGGGATGGAATGAGCAGTTCTTC. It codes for CASSQGLAGWNEQFF.

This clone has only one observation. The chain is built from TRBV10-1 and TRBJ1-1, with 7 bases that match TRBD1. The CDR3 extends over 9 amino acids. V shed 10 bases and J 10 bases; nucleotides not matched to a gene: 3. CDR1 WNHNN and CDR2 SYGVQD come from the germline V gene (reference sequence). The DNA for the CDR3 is TGCGCCAAGACAGGGCCAGCTTTCTTT. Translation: CAKTGPAFF.

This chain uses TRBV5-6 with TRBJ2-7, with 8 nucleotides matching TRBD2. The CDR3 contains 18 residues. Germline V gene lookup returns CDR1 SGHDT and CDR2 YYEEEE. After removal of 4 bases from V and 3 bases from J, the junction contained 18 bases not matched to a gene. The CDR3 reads CASSLGALRTSRIYEQYF. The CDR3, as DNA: TGTGCCAGCAGCCTTGGAGCCCTTAGGACTAGCCGAATCTACGAGCAGTACTTC.

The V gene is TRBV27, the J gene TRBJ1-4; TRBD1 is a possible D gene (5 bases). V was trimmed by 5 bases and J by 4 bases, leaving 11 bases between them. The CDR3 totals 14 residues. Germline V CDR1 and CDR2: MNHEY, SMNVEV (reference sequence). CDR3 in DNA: TGTGCCAGCAGTACGGGGACCCGTAATGAAAAACTGTTTTTT. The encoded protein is CASSTGTRNEKLFF.

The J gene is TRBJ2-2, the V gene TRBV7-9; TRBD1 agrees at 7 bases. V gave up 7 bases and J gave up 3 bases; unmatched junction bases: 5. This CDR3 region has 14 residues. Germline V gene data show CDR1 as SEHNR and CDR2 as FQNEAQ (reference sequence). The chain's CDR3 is CASTIQGDTGELFF. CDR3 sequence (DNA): TGTGCCAGCACCATCCAGGGGGACACCGGGGAGCTGTTTTTT.

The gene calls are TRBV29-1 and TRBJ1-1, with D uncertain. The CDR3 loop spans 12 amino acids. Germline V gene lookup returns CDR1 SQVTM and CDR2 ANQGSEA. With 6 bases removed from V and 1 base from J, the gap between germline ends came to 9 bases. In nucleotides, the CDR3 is TGCAGCGTCCAAACCACGAACACTGAAGCTTTCTTT. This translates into CSVQTTNTEAFF.

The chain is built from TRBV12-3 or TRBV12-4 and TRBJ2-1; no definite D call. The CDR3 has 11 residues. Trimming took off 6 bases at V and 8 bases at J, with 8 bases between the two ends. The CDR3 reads CASSRRYEQFF. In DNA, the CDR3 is TGTGCCAGCAGCCGTAGATATGAGCAGTTCTTC.

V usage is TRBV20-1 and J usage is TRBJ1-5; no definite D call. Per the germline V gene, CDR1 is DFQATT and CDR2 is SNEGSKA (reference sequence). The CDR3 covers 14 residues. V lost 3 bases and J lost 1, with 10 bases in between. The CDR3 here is CSASSGFSNQPQHF. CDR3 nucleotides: TGCAGTGCTAGTTCCGGGTTCAGCAATCAGCCCCAGCATTTT.

CDR3 amino acids: CASSVTGTYEQYF. As DNA, the CDR3 is TGTGCCAGTAGTGTGACAGGGACCTACGAGCAGTACTTC. The rearrangement links TRBV19 to TRBJ2-7, with 7 bases that match TRBD1. The V and J ends lost 5 bases and 2 bases, in that order; junction bases with no gene match: 3. CDR3 length equals 13 residues. Germline CDR1 is LNHDA and CDR2 is SQIVND (reference sequence).

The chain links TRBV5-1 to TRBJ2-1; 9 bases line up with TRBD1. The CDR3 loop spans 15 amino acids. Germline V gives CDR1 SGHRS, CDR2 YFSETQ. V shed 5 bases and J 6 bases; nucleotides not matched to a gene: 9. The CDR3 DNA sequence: TGCGCCAGCAGTGGAGGGACAGGGTCGTCCAATGAGCAGTTCTTC. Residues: CASSGGTGSSNEQFF.